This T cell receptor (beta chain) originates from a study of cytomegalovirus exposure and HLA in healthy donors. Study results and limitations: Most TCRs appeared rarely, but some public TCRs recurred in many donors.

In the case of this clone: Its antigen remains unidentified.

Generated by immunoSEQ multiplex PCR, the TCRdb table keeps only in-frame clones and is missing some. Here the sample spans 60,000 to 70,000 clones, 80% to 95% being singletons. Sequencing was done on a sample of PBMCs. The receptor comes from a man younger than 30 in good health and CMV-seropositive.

The CDR3, as DNA: TGTGCCAGCAGTGAAAGTGTCTGGGCCACAGATACGCAGTATTTT. As protein: CASSESVWATDTQYF. V gene TRBV6-1 combines with J gene TRBJ2-3; D is ambiguous. The germline V gene has CDR1 MNHNS and CDR2 SASEGT. The CDR3 runs 15 residues. Between the trimmed V and J ends, which lost 2 bases and 2 bases, there was a span of 11 bases.